This T cell receptor (beta chain) was captured in a study of T cells in Graves' hyperthyroidism and ophthalmopathy. Study-wide results and caveats: Ophthalmopathy onset followed model prediction by a median approximately 5.9 months.

Patients between 18 and 65 years old had hyperthyroidism, newly diagnosed and lasting under 2 months. Pregnant or lactating patients were excluded, as were those with uncontrolled infection or other autoimmune disease. Clinical symptoms, serum thyroxine and TRAb, thyroid ultrasound and orbital computed tomography were used for the diagnoses. The CDR3 is made up of 15 amino acids. Germline CDR1 and CDR2: SQVTM and ANQGSEA. Trimming cost V 5 bases and J 2 bases; bases outside gene matches: 10. This clonotype was found many times. Antigen specificity is unknown. Researchers took RNA transcripts and amplified the TCR beta CDR3 regions from them. TCR CDR3 regions were first amplified by RT-PCR with HTBI primers. Using its own MiXCR run on the multiplex PCR reads, TCRdb lists one record per CDR3 protein. This sample has approximately 700,000 distinct CDR3 sequences; 15% to 20% occur once, and the top ten carry approximately 8.4%.

The source material was blood. The clonotype comes from a man younger than 35 with Graves' hyperthyroidism. The chain recombines TRBV29-1 with TRBJ2-3, with 7 bases aligning to TRBD2. The CDR3 DNA sequence: TGCAGCGTTACGAGGGCGGGAGCGTTCACAGATACGCAGTATTTT. Translation: CSVTRAGAFTDTQYF.